The 18 T cell receptor beta chains reported below all come from one sample, sequenced in a study of shared clonotypes between healthy human individuals. The naive CD8 fraction comprised CD45RO-negative cells positively selected for CCR7 and excluded terminally differentiated effector memory CD45RA+ cells. Some clones are missing from TCRdb's copy, which holds only in-frame ones; the method was immunoSEQ multiplex PCR. The data show around 1.9 million clones, approximately 92% seen once. What was sequenced was naive CD8+ T cells from PBMCs. These receptors came from a man aged 18 to 29 in good health. Some clones in this sample may be carry-over from other donors' samples.

The V call is TRBV7-9, the J call TRBJ2-3; D is ambiguous. This CDR3 comprises 18 residues. Trimming removed 1 base from V and 2 bases from J, with 19 bases in between. Germline values: CDR1 SEHNR, CDR2 FQNEAQ (reference sequence). The DNA for the CDR3 is TGTGCCAGCAGCTTAGAAGGTGGGCTAGTCTTTGTCACAGATACGCAGTATTTT. Protein sequence: CASSLEGGLVFVTDTQYF.

V usage is TRBV6-6 and J usage is TRBJ2-7; 7 bases fit TRBD1. The CDR3 loop spans 12 amino acids. V lost 2 bases and J lost 6; bases outside the gene matches: 1. Per germline, CDR1 MNHNY and CDR2 SVGAGI (reference sequence). In DNA form, the CDR3 reads TGTGCCAGCAGTTACAGGGGGCTCGAGCAGTACTTC. Encoded protein: CASSYRGLEQYF.

The chain recombines TRBV5-6 with TRBJ2-7; TRBD1 matches at 8 bases. Trimming took 4 bases from V and 4 from J; bases not matched to a gene: 4. Germline V CDR1 and CDR2: SGHDT, YYEEEE. This CDR3 spans 13 amino acids. The chain's CDR3 is CASSADRGYEQYF. The CDR3 DNA sequence: TGTGCCAGCAGCGCAGACAGGGGATACGAGCAGTACTTC.

Details on this clone: The CDR3 ends on some other residue instead of the conserved phenylalanine or tryptophan, so this is likely a read error. The chain recombines TRBV30 with TRBJ2-7; TRBD1 matches 8 bases. The germline V gene has CDR1 GTSNPN and CDR2 SVGIG (reference sequence). The CDR3 sequence is 13 residues long. V dropped 4 bases and J dropped 5; count of bases not matched to a gene: 7. The chain's CDR3 is CAWTLDRANEQYL. CDR3 DNA: TGTGCCTGGACATTGGACAGGGCAAACGAGCAGTACCTC.

V and J are TRBV6-5 and TRBJ2-7; tentatively, D is TRBD1 (5 bases). The CDR3 has 15 residues. Germline values: CDR1 MNHEY, CDR2 SVGAGI. The ends were cut back, 6 bases at V and 0 bases at J, with 15 bases in the middle. CDR3 DNA: TGTGCCAGCAGCCCCGACAGTCAGAGCTCCTACGAGCAGTACTTC. Translation gives CASSPDSQSSYEQYF.

CDR3 coding DNA: TGTGCCAGCAGCCCGACGACCGGTAGGCAGTACTACGAGCAGTACTTC. It specifies CASSPTTGRQYYEQYF. This chain links TRBV7-6 with TRBJ2-7; D is unresolved. V lost 5 bases and J 3 bases, leaving 20 bases between the germline ends. Germline CDR1 and CDR2: SGHVS and FNYEAQ. This CDR3 contains 16 residues.

V is TRBV30 and J is TRBJ2-4, with 8 bases fitting TRBD1. CDR3 length equals 19 residues. Looked up from germline, CDR1 is GTSNPN and CDR2 is SVGIG (reference sequence). The CDR3 here is CVRAEAGTGTFGAKNIQYF. In DNA form, the CDR3 reads TGTGTCAGGGCGGAGGCCGGGACAGGTACGTTCGGGGCCAAAAACATTCAGTACTTC.

The V and J genes are TRBV9 and TRBJ1-2; 7 bases match TRBD1. The CDR3 loop spans 16 amino acids. Germline CDR1 and CDR2: SGDLS and YYNGEE. Trimming removed 3 bases from V and 2 bases from J; junction bases left unmatched: 10. The CDR3 DNA sequence: TGTGCCAGCAGCGATCCCAGGGACAGCGAGAACTATGGCTACACCTTC. Protein: CASSDPRDSENYGYTF.

V gene TRBV11-2 combines with J gene TRBJ2-1; tentatively, D is TRBD2 (6 bases). Germline CDR1 and CDR2: SGHAT and FQNNGV. This CDR3 is 17 amino acids long. V dropped 3 bases and J dropped 3 bases, with 18 bases sitting between them. The CDR3 DNA follows: TGTGCCAGCAGCTTTATATTGGGTCAGGGAGGCTACAATGAGCAGTTCTTC. Protein product: CASSFILGQGGYNEQFF.

The rearrangement uses TRBV18 and TRBJ1-1, with 7 bases aligning to TRBD1. The CDR3 extends over 16 amino acids. The J segment lost 4 bases and the V segment lost 2 bases, leaving 10 bases of the junction unmatched. Germline V CDR1 and CDR2: KGHSH, LQKENI. The CDR3 is CASSPLGGKGGTEAFF. Written as DNA, the CDR3 is TGTGCCAGCTCACCATTAGGGGGCAAAGGTGGCACTGAAGCTTTCTTT.

DNA for the CDR3: TGTGCCAGCAGTATCACAGGATTCTCAACTAATGAAAAACTGTTTTTT. It encodes CASSITGFSTNEKLFF. The gene calls are TRBV28 and TRBJ1-4; TRBD1 is a possible D gene (5 bases). Trimming left V 5 bases short and J 0 bases short, with 13 bases between. The CDR3 loop spans 16 amino acids. CDR1 is MDHEN, CDR2 SYDVKM, per germline.

Points on this clone: Other DNA sequences within the sample encode an identical CDR3. The rearrangement links TRBV9 to TRBJ2-1; 9 bases align to TRBD2. V lost 2 bases and J lost 5; bases outside the gene matches: 2. This CDR3 contains 14 residues. Germline CDR1 and CDR2: SGDLS and YYNGEE. The CDR3 sequence is CASSVGGRDNEQFF. The CDR3 DNA follows: TGTGCCAGCAGCGTGGGCGGGAGGGACAATGAGCAGTTCTTC.

In the case of this clone: Since a much larger clone is just one base distant, this may be a read error. V usage is TRBV27 and J usage is TRBJ1-1; no definite D call. The CDR3 contains 12 residues. CDR1 MNHEY and CDR2 SMNVEV come from the germline V gene (reference sequence). Trimming removed 6 bases at V and 1 base at J, with 6 bases between. This CDR3 reads CASRWGNTEAFF. DNA of the CDR3: TGTGCCAGCAGATGGGGGAACACTGAAGCTTTCTTT.

This clone turned up a few times. V and J are TRBV7-9 and TRBJ1-2; 8 nucleotides line up with TRBD1. Germline V gene data show CDR1 as SEHNR and CDR2 as FQNEAQ (reference sequence). Losses at the gene ends were 5 bases for V and 5 bases for J; bases not matched to a gene: 7. This CDR3 is 14 amino acids long. The CDR3 reads CASSPAGTGYGYTF. The CDR3 region has the DNA TGTGCCAGCAGCCCCGCCGGGACAGGTTATGGCTACACCTTC.

V and J are TRBV5-3 and TRBJ2-3, with TRBD2 matching 8 bases. TRBV5-3 is designated an ORF whose function remains uncertain. V shed 4 bases, J shed 4 bases, and the junction held 11 bases outside the gene matches. This CDR3 is 16 amino acids long. CDR3 bases: TGTGCCAGAAGCCTCCTACTAGGGACTAGTGCAGATACGCAGTATTTT. Translating it yields CARSLLLGTSADTQYF.

The chain joins TRBV7-6 to TRBJ2-1; no firm D call. Trimming removed 4 bases from V and 5 bases from J, with 12 bases in between. The length of the CDR3 is 14 residues. The V gene's germline CDR1 is SGHVS and CDR2 FNYEAQ. The CDR3 DNA reads as TGTGCCAGCAGCTCCGTCGAAAGCCACAATGAGCAGTTCTTC. Protein: CASSSVESHNEQFF.

This rearrangement joins TRBV13 to TRBJ1-6, with D hard to call. The germline V gene encodes CDR1 PRHDT and CDR2 FYEKMQ (reference sequence). With 6 bases removed from V and 10 bases from J, the gap between germline ends came to 10 bases. This CDR3 region has 12 residues. CDR3 residues: CASSLTGSPLHF. The CDR3 DNA reads TGTGCCAGCAGTCTCACGGGGTCACCCCTCCACTTT.

This sequence joins TRBV27 and TRBJ2-7; possible D gene TRBD1, 5 bases. There are 14 residues in the CDR3. Per the germline V gene, CDR1 is MNHEY and CDR2 is SMNVEV (reference sequence). V lost 5 bases to trimming and J lost 2 bases, with 13 bases between them. This CDR3 reads CASSPWGGPYEQYF. The CDR3 nucleotides read TGTGCCAGCAGTCCTTGGGGCGGACCCTACGAGCAGTACTTC.